Listed below are T cell receptor beta chains from one sample, sequenced in a study of Ad26.COV2.S vaccination and SARS-CoV-2 variants. Method: immunoSEQ multiplex PCR; TCRdb's copy keeps in-frame clones and lacks some. The data hold about 480,000 clones, with around 88% observed a single time. This material consisted of peripheral blood, taken in a trial of Ad26.COV2.S vaccine versus placebo. The receptors derive from a person aged 18-65 years who received the Ad26.COV2.S COVID-19 vaccine or a placebo. The CDR3 runs from the conserved cysteine through the conserved F or W.

V gene: TRBV7-2; CDR3 protein: CASTQLSEAFF
V gene: TRBV28; CDR3 protein: CASSLPSQGLGGYTF
V gene: TRBV12-5; CDR3 protein: CASGPSGFYAEAFF
V gene: TRBV7-2; CDR3 protein: CASSLRGGNEQFF
V gene: TRBV7-9; CDR3 protein: CASSLPASGRSSYEQYF
V gene: TRBV7-6; CDR3 protein: CASSLVVSSETQYF
V gene: TRBV5-1; CDR3 protein: CASSLGTSAKETQYF
V gene: TRBV9; CDR3 protein: CASSVEAGSQPYGYTF
V gene: TRBV9; CDR3 protein: CASSPQGALNSPLHF
V gene: TRBV2; CDR3 protein: CASGMAAPDGYTF
V gene: TRBV6-5; CDR3 protein: CASKKSSYNSPLHF
V gene: TRBV27; CDR3 protein: CATGRNYGYTF
V gene: TRBV2; CDR3 protein: CASSAGPIGEKLFF
V gene: TRBV28; CDR3 protein: CASSSFSGTSGRWTQYF
V gene: TRBV11-3; CDR3 protein: CFPSEQYF
V gene: TRBV16; CDR3 protein: CASSQVPQGSNEKLFF
V gene: TRBV28; CDR3 protein: CASSPGTSGRETQYF
V gene: TRBV6-2/TRBV6-3; CDR3 protein: CASSYSRFAGDHNEQFF
V gene: TRBV27; CDR3 protein: CASSVLAGAGRLFF